Listed below are T cell receptor beta chains from one sample, sequenced in a study of CD8+ T cells in alopecia areata. Data came from immunoSEQ multiplex PCR; TCRdb stores just in-frame clones and leaves some out. In the table there are 70,000 to 95,000 clones, 51% of which are singletons. Sequenced input: NKG2D-high CD8+ T cells sorted from blood. These receptors were collected from a human donor with alopecia areata. The CDR3 runs from the conserved cysteine through the conserved F or W. D genes are given only for firm matches. Size values are once, few and many counts, or a class for expanded clones, and some rows have none.

d_call | j_call | clone_size | v_call | cdr3_length | cdr3_nt | cdr3_aa
TRBD1 | TRBJ2-3 | - | TRBV30 | 15 | TGTGCCTGGGGGCAGGGGGCGACTAGCACAGATACGCAGTATTTT | CAWGQGATSTDTQYF
- | TRBJ1-2 | few | TRBV23-1 | 13 | TGCGCCAGCATACGGGACTTCTACTATGGCTACACCTTC | CASIRDFYYGYTF
- | TRBJ2-7 | - | TRBV7-9 | 15 | TGTGCCAGCAGCTTATCCAACCAGAACTACTACGAGCAGTACTTC | CASSLSNQNYYEQYF
- | TRBJ2-3 | - | TRBV2 | 14 | TGTGCCATCCGGCGCAGGGACTCCACAGATACGCAGTATTTT | CAIRRRDSTDTQYF
- | TRBJ1-2 | - | TRBV4-2 | 16 | TGTGCCAGCAGCCAAGAAGCGGGGGTATGGGGGAATGGCTACACCTTC | CASSQEAGVWGNGYTF
TRBD2 | TRBJ2-3 | - | TRBV5-6 | 15 | TGTGCCAGCAGCTGGGGACTAGCGGGGACAGATACGCAGTATTTT | CASSWGLAGTDTQYF
- | TRBJ2-7 | - | TRBV29-1 | 13 | TGCAGCGCCGAAGGGGAAAGCTCCTACGAGCAGTACTTC | CSAEGESSYEQYF
- | TRBJ1-2 | - | TRBV10-3 | 12 | TGTGCCACCCTCTTGACTAACTATGGCTACACCTTC | CATLLTNYGYTF
- | TRBJ2-1 | - | TRBV12-5 | 13 | TGTGCTAGTGGTTTCTCTGGGATGTATGAGCAGTTCTTC | CASGFSGMYEQFF
- | TRBJ2-1 | few | TRBV27 | 12 | TGTGCCAGCAGTTCCCTAGGAGGTGAGCAGTTCTTC | CASSSLGGEQFF
- | TRBJ2-7 | - | TRBV30 | 12 | TGTGCCTGGAGTGGGACAGTCCACGAGCAGTACTTC | CAWSGTVHEQYF
- | TRBJ1-1 | few | TRBV7-9 | 14 | TGTGCCAGCAGCTTAGTTTCCCGGCCTGGAGGAGCTTTCTTT | CASSLVSRPGGAFF
- | TRBJ2-1 | - | TRBV12-1 | 15 | TGTGCCAGCAGCCGCCCAAGAGGCTCCTACAATGAGCAGTTCTTC | CASSRPRGSYNEQFF
- | TRBJ2-7 | few | TRBV12-5 | 11 | TGTGCTAGTGGTTTGGGGTACGAGCAGTACTTC | CASGLGYEQYF
TRBD2 | TRBJ2-7 | - | TRBV27 | 12 | TGTGCCACCGGGGGAGGGACCTACGAGCAGTACTTC | CATGGGTYEQYF
TRBD1 | TRBJ2-1 | few | TRBV28 | 16 | TGTGCCAGCAGTTTCTCGCCCTCCGGGACAGTGAATGAGCAGTTCTTC | CASSFSPSGTVNEQFF
TRBD2 | TRBJ2-1 | - | TRBV29-1 | 14 | TGCAGCGCGAGCGGGACTCGGGACCCCAATGAGCAGTTCTTC | CSASGTRDPNEQFF
- | TRBJ2-2 | - | TRBV29-1 | 11 | TGCAGCGTTGAAGTCTCAGGGGAGCTGTTTTTT | CSVEVSGELFF
TRBD1 | TRBJ2-5 | - | TRBV4-3 | 16 | TGCGCCAGCAGCCGGAAAGGGACAGGGGACCAAGAGACCCAGTACTTC | CASSRKGTGDQETQYF
TRBD2 | TRBJ2-1 | - | TRBV7-9 | 19 | TGTGCCAGCAGCCAACCGGGACTAGCAATAGGGAGCTCCTACAATGAGCAGTTCTTC | CASSQPGLAIGSSYNEQFF
TRBD2 | TRBJ2-1 | few | TRBV9 | 15 | TGTGCCAGCAGCTCCGGACTAGCGGGGAACGTTGAGCAGTTCTTC | CASSSGLAGNVEQFF
- | TRBJ2-3 | few | TRBV5-6 | 16 | TGTGCCAGCAGCTTGGCGTTCGGAGGCGGCACAGATACGCAGTATTTT | CASSLAFGGGTDTQYF
TRBD1 | TRBJ1-1 | few | TRBV10-2 | 11 | TGCGCCAGCAGGACAGGGCTCGCAGCTTTCTTT | CASRTGLAAFF
- | TRBJ1-2 | - | TRBV29-1 | 11 | TGCAGCGTTGAAAGGGATGGTGGCTACACCTTC | CSVERDGGYTF
- | TRBJ2-7 | - | TRBV29-1 | 13 | TGCAGCGCTAACACCCCCTCCTCCTACGAGCAGTACTTC | CSANTPSSYEQYF
TRBD1 | TRBJ2-1 | - | TRBV4-3 | 13 | TGCGCCAGCAGCTGGGGACAGTACAATGAGCAGTTCTTC | CASSWGQYNEQFF
- | TRBJ2-1 | - | TRBV4-1 | 16 | TGCGCCAGCAGCCAAGTAAAACCTACGATTTACAATGAGCAGTTCTTC | CASSQVKPTIYNEQFF
- | TRBJ2-7 | - | TRBV27 | 11 | TGTGCCAGCAGTTTAAACCACGAGCAGTACTTC | CASSLNHEQYF
- | TRBJ2-7 | few | TRBV29-1 | 13 | TGCAGCGTTCGACAGCCTGTATCCCTCGAGCAGTACTTC | CSVRQPVSLEQYF
- | TRBJ2-2 | - | TRBV9 | 15 | TGTGCCAGCAGCGTAGGCGGTGGGAACACCGGGGAGCTGTTTTTT | CASSVGGGNTGELFF
- | TRBJ2-7 | - | TRBV4-1 | 15 | TGCGCCAGCAGCCAAGAATTGGGGGGATCCTACGAGCAGTACTTC | CASSQELGGSYEQYF
- | TRBJ1-5 | few | TRBV7-9 | 12 | TGTGCCAGCAGCTTATTAGGAGGGCCCCAGCATTTT | CASSLLGGPQHF
TRBD2 | TRBJ2-5 | - | TRBV27 | 15 | TGTGCCAGCAGTCTTAGCGGGGGGGCTATTGAGACCCAGTACTTC | CASSLSGGAIETQYF
- | TRBJ2-5 | - | TRBV13 | 13 | TGTGCCAGCCGATTGGGGAGCCAAGAGACCCAGTACTTC | CASRLGSQETQYF
TRBD2 | TRBJ2-1 | - | TRBV12-5 | 16 | TGTGCTAGTGGTTCGGGAAGCGGGGGGGCCTACAATGAGCAGTTCTTC | CASGSGSGGAYNEQFF
TRBD1 | TRBJ2-7 | - | TRBV9 | 14 | TGTGCCAGCAGCATAACGGACAGGGGTTACGAGCAGTACTTC | CASSITDRGYEQYF
- | TRBJ2-3 | few | TRBV27 | 13 | TGTGCCAGCAGTCCCGGACTCACAGATACGCAGTATTTT | CASSPGLTDTQYF
- | TRBJ2-7 | - | TRBV2 | 14 | TGTGCCAGCAGTGTTCAGAGCAGATACTACGAGCAGTACTTC | CASSVQSRYYEQYF
- | TRBJ1-1 | - | TRBV7-9 | 13 | TGTGCCAGCAGTTATACTCAGGGAACTGAAGCTTTCTTT | CASSYTQGTEAFF
- | TRBJ2-2 | few | TRBV7-2 | 15 | TGTGCCAGCAGCTTAGTCAGCTCCAACACCGGGGAGCTGTTTTTT | CASSLVSSNTGELFF
- | TRBJ1-2 | - | TRBV9 | 13 | TGTGCCAGCAGCGCCGGACAGAGCTATGGCTACACCTTC | CASSAGQSYGYTF
- | TRBJ2-2 | few | TRBV29-1 | 13 | TGCAGCGTTGGCCCCGAGAACACCGGGGAGCTGTTTTTT | CSVGPENTGELFF
- | TRBJ1-5 | - | TRBV6-8 | 16 | TGTGCCAGCAGCTCGTCGGTGGAGTATAGCAATCAGCCCCAGCATTTT | CASSSSVEYSNQPQHF
- | TRBJ2-7 | - | TRBV4-1 | 15 | TGCGCCAGCAGCCAAGTAAGCGGCAGCTCCTACGAGCAGTACTTC | CASSQVSGSSYEQYF
- | TRBJ2-5 | - | TRBV29-1 | 13 | TGCAGCGCCTTACCAGGGGCGCAAGAGACCCAGTACTTC | CSALPGAQETQYF
TRBD2 | TRBJ2-7 | - | TRBV5-4 | 15 | TGTGCCAACAGCTTGGGACTAGCGGACTCCTACGAGCAGTACTTC | CANSLGLADSYEQYF
TRBD1 | TRBJ1-1 | - | TRBV4-1 | 19 | TGCGCCAGCAGCCAAGATCAGAGAATGTTCCGGGACAGGAACACTGAAGCTTTCTTT | CASSQDQRMFRDRNTEAFF
- | TRBJ2-7 | few | TRBV5-1 | 13 | TGCGCCAGCAGCTTGGATCAGTTCTACGAGCAGTACTTC | CASSLDQFYEQYF
- | TRBJ2-1 | few | TRBV28 | 14 | TGTGCCAGCAGGGAGGCCCCGATGTACAATGAGCAGTTCTTC | CASREAPMYNEQFF
- | TRBJ1-5 | once | TRBV4-1 | 15 | TGCGCCAGCAGCCAAGGAGGGCCGGGGGATCAGCCCCAGCATTTT | CASSQGGPGDQPQHF